The table lists the clone carrying this T cell receptor (beta chain) with a count of one. Its antigen is unknown. RNA transcripts yielded amplified TCR beta CDR3 regions. Amplification began with first-round RT-PCR using HTBI primers, then second-round multiplex PCR was performed. TCRdb reprocessed the multiplex PCR reads with MiXCR, giving one entry per CDR3 protein. The data show approximately 700,000 distinct CDR3 sequences, with 40% seen just once and 40% to 45% held by the top ten. This sample is drawn from a study of Graves' ophthalmopathy and Graves' hyperthyroidism. The wider study: Prior to any treatment, peripheral blood was collected at the time of initial diagnosis. Study-wide points: Ophthalmopathy progression was predicted by the model at just over 70% sensitivity and approximately 73% specificity. Blood repertoires reportedly contained most expanded thyroid clonotypes above 0.001 frequency.

V lost 4 bases to trimming and J lost 4 bases; unmatched junction nucleotides: 3. This CDR3 has 12 residues. Germline V lookup: CDR1 SQVTM, CDR2 ANQGSEA. Moderate-to-severe activity, with CAS ≥3, NOSPECS ≥4 and duration under 3 months, characterized the donors with ophthalmopathy. V and J are TRBV29-1 and TRBJ1-2; 7 bases are shared with TRBD1. Material: peripheral blood. The sequence derives from an adult man with Graves' ophthalmopathy. CDR3 nucleotide sequence: TGCAGCGTTGCGGGACAGACCTATGGCTACACCTTC. Translation gives CSVAGQTYGYTF.